The 5 T cell receptor beta chains given below trace back to one sample, sequenced in a study of blood T cell repertoires in COVID-19. Libraries were prepared by immunoSEQ multiplex PCR; TCRdb keeps only in-frame clonotypes and omits some of them. The sample lists 400,000 or so clones; over 85% were seen once. The specimen sequenced was peripheral blood. The source is a man aged 18 to 30 with COVID-19, enrolled during active disease.

This rearrangement joins TRBV6-5 to TRBJ1-2; tentative D call: TRBD1 (5 bases). Trimming left V 2 bases short and J 7 bases short, with 11 bases between. The germline V gene encodes CDR1 MNHEY and CDR2 SVGAGI. The CDR3 totals 13 residues. CDR3 loop: CASSYRVRGGYTF. Written as DNA, the CDR3 is TGTGCCAGCAGTTACAGGGTTAGGGGTGGCTACACCTTC.

The CDR3 here is CASSLGNREPYGYTF. For the CDR3, the DNA is TGTGCCAGCAGCTTAGGGAACAGGGAGCCCTATGGCTACACCTTC. The chain uses TRBV7-3 and TRBJ1-2; D may be TRBD1 (6 bases). Germline assignment: CDR1 SGHTA and CDR2 FQGTGA. CDR3 length equals 15 residues. The V end was cut by 2 bases, the J end by 4 bases, with 14 bases between.

This chain connects TRBV7-9 to TRBJ1-1, with 8 bases lining up with TRBD1. This CDR3 region has 18 residues. V lost 5 bases and J lost 4; bases outside the gene matches: 18. Germline values: CDR1 SEHNR, CDR2 FQNEAQ (reference sequence). CDR3 in DNA: TGTGCCAGCAGCCCCAGGACAGGGCTAGCGGACTCGAGCACTGAAGCTTTCTTT. As protein: CASSPRTGLADSSTEAFF. Full variable domain (outside the CDR3, taken from reference TRBV7-9 and TRBJ1-1): DTGVSQNPRHKITKRGQNVTFRCDPISEHNRLYWYRQTLGQGPEFLTYFQNEAQLEKSRLLSDRFSAERPKGSFSTLEIQRTEQGDSAMYLCASSPRTGLADSSTEAFFGQGTRLTVV.

The chain combines TRBV11-3 with TRBJ2-1; D ambiguous. The CDR3 length is 14 residues. V was clipped by 1 base and J by 8 bases, with 12 bases between them. Per the germline V gene, CDR1 is SGHNT and CDR2 is YENEEA. CDR3 nucleotide sequence: TGTGCCAGCAGCTTAGCTGGAGCCTTATATGAGCAGTTCTTC. Amino acids: CASSLAGALYEQFF.

This clone was found once. CDR3 in amino acids: CASSVRASPSGSHNEQFF. The CDR3 nucleotides are TGTGCCAGCAGTGTTCGGGCCAGCCCTAGCGGGAGCCACAATGAGCAGTTCTTC. The V call is TRBV6-1, the J call TRBJ2-1; 10 bases are shared with TRBD2. Losses at the gene ends were 4 bases for V and 5 bases for J; bases not matched to a gene: 14. The CDR3 runs to 18 residues. Germline CDR1 reads MNHNS; CDR2 reads SASEGT.